The 14 T cell receptor beta chains listed next were all sequenced from one sample in a study of control samples from healthy donors and cancer patients. Libraries were prepared by immunoSEQ multiplex PCR; TCRdb keeps only in-frame clonotypes and omits some of them. The table shows 150,000 to 200,000 clones, with roughly nine tenths occurring only once. Sequences were obtained from blood. Receptors originate from a man in his thirties or forties in good health.

The chain couples TRBV3-1 (or the pseudogene TRBV3-2) to TRBJ2-6; 7 bases line up with TRBD2. The junction had 3 bases not matched to a gene; V was cut back by 1 base and J by 0 bases. Germline CDR1 LGHDT, CDR2 YNNKEL (reference sequence). The CDR3 is 17 amino acids. The CDR3 DNA reads TGTGCCAGCAGCCAAGCCGCGGGGGTCTCTGGGGCCAACGTCCTGACTTTC. Its protein is CASSQAAGVSGANVLTF.

The chain links TRBV6-4 to TRBJ1-3; TRBD1 matches 7 bases. CDR3 length: 17 residues. Germline trimming cut 9 bases from V and 2 bases from J; bases unmatched to any gene: 16. Germline CDR1 MRHNA, CDR2 SNTAGT. CDR3: CARVDRYCENPGNTIYF. CDR3 nucleotides: TGTGCCAGGGTGGACAGGTATTGTGAGAATCCTGGAAACACCATATATTTT.

V is TRBV5-6 and J is TRBJ1-3; D is perhaps TRBD1 (5 bases). Deletions cut 0 bases from V and 2 bases from J, with 12 bases between. Germline CDR1 reads SGHDT; CDR2 reads YYEEEE. The CDR3 is made up of 16 amino acids. The CDR3 region has the DNA TGTGCCAGCAGCTTGGGGGACGGGGGTCCTGGAAACACCATATATTTT. It is translated as CASSLGDGGPGNTIYF. Full variable domain (rest looked up from reference TRBV5-6 and TRBJ1-3): DAGVTQSPTHLIKTRGQQVTLRCSPKSGHDTVSWYQQALGQGPQFIFQYYEEEERQRGNFPDRFSGHQFPNYSSELNVNALLLGDSALYLCASSLGDGGPGNTIYFGEGSWLTVV.

This chain connects TRBV4-2 to TRBJ2-1; 10 nucleotides agree with TRBD2. Germline CDR1 and CDR2: LGHNA and YNFKEQ. The CDR3 spans 18 residues. V lost 4 bases and J lost 6; bases outside the gene matches: 15. In DNA form, the CDR3 reads TGTGCCAGCAGCCTCCAAGCGGGACTAGCGACCAAAGGCAATGAGCAGTTCTTC. It translates to CASSLQAGLATKGNEQFF.

The genes are TRBV30 and TRBJ1-2; D gene uncertain. Trimming cost V 2 bases and J 2 bases, with 6 bases left between them. The CDR3 extends over 12 amino acids. Germline V lookup: CDR1 GTSNPN, CDR2 SVGIG (reference sequence). The CDR3: CAWSRENYGYTF. In DNA form, the CDR3 reads TGTGCCTGGAGTCGGGAAAACTATGGCTACACCTTC.

The rearrangement uses TRBV6-5 and TRBJ2-5; 7 bases are shared with TRBD1. The CDR3 consists of 15 residues. The germline V gene encodes CDR1 MNHEY and CDR2 SVGAGI. V gave up 9 bases and J gave up 7 bases; unmatched junction bases: 17. CDR3 bases: TGTGCCAGACAGGACAGGCGGGTCCGGGAATTGACCCAGTACTTC. Its protein is CARQDRRVRELTQYF.

This clone has more than one count but fewer than ten. This chain connects TRBV19 to TRBJ1-1; D possibly corresponds to TRBD1 (5 bases). The CDR3 contains 13 residues. CDR1 and CDR2 from the germline V gene are LNHDA and SQIVND (reference sequence). V was clipped by 4 bases and J by 0 bases, with 6 bases between them. DNA for the CDR3: TGTGCCAGTAGTACAGGGATGAACACTGAAGCTTTCTTT. Residues: CASSTGMNTEAFF.

V gene TRBV3-1 (or the pseudogene TRBV3-2) combines with J gene TRBJ2-7, with D tentatively TRBD2 (5 bases). V dropped 0 bases and J dropped 7 bases, with 19 bases sitting between them. This CDR3 spans 16 amino acids. Germline CDR1 and CDR2: LGHDT and YNNKEL (reference sequence). The CDR3 DNA sequence: TGTGCCAGCAGCCAAGATTTCCTTAGCGCGGGTGGGGAGCAGTACTTC. Translating it yields CASSQDFLSAGGEQYF.

The genes are TRBV27 and TRBJ2-3; D is undetermined. V lost 0 bases and J lost 2, with 9 bases in between. From germline, CDR1 is MNHEY and CDR2 SMNVEV (reference sequence). The CDR3 is 15 residues long. The CDR3 loop is CASSLSRSTTDTQYF. The CDR3 DNA reads TGTGCCAGCAGTTTATCCCGCTCAACCACAGATACGCAGTATTTT.

The CDR3 bases are TGTGCCAGCAGCGGGGGCGGGGGTTTTGAGCAGTTCTTC. Residues: CASSGGGGFEQFF. The rearrangement joins TRBV11-2 to TRBJ2-1; D may be TRBD2 (7 bases). The CDR3 is made up of 13 amino acids. Deletions cut 5 bases from V and 9 bases from J, with 14 bases between. Germline V gene data show CDR1 as SGHAT and CDR2 as FQNNGV.

V and J are TRBV7-2 and TRBJ2-7; 12 nucleotides line up with TRBD1. The CDR3 is made up of 16 amino acids. Trimming cost V 3 bases and J 4 bases; bases outside gene matches: 7. CDR1 is SGHTA, CDR2 FQGNSA, per germline. CDR3 sequence reads: CASSLGGTGGKYEQYF. In DNA form, the CDR3 reads TGTGCCAGCAGCTTGGGGGGGACAGGGGGCAAATACGAGCAGTACTTC.

There are a few counts of this clone. The chain joins TRBV27 to TRBJ1-3; D unresolved. The germline CDR1 and CDR2 sequences are MNHEY and SMNVEV (reference sequence). This CDR3 comprises 12 residues. V was trimmed by 4 bases and J by 2 bases, leaving 3 bases between them. The CDR3 DNA sequence: TGTGCCAGCAGTTCGCCTGGAAACACCATATATTTT. Residues: CASSSPGNTIYF.

The CDR3 reads CASSIGRANTEAFF. DNA for the CDR3: TGTGCCAGTAGTATAGGGCGTGCGAACACTGAAGCTTTCTTT. The genes are TRBV19 and TRBJ1-1, with no clear D. The CDR3 has 14 amino acids. The germline V gene has CDR1 LNHDA and CDR2 SQIVND (reference sequence). Trimming left V 1 base short and J 1 base short, with 7 bases between.

The chain recombines TRBV7-2 with TRBJ1-3; D might be TRBD1 (6 bases). Germline CDR1 reads SGHTA; CDR2 reads FQGNSA. The length of the CDR3 is 15 residues. The V end was cut by 5 bases, the J end by 4 bases, with 15 bases between. CDR3 nucleotide sequence: TGTGCCAGCAGCCAAAGGGGGGAAAGCGGAAACACCATATATTTT. Protein sequence: CASSQRGESGNTIYF.